This T cell receptor (beta chain) was captured in a study of blood T cells in healthy people across ages. Study-wide findings and caveats: Naive and antigen-experienced cells could not be conclusively compared, given unsorted PBMCs.

Peripheral blood from each donor was collected in a volume of 9.5 to 10 milliliters. Per individual sample, total RNA of at least 5.5 micrograms was extracted. Turning to this clonotype: Its antigen is currently unknown.

Through a sample-barcoded 5' primer and a J-beta primer mix, a second PCR was run for 7 to 11 cycles. MiXCR, run by TCRdb on the 5' RACE reads, gives a single entry per CDR3 protein. The table shows 850,000 to 1,300,000 distinct CDR3 sequences, with under 45% occurring only once. V was pared by 1 base and J by 4 bases, with 13 bases of the junction left unmatched. The CDR3 sequence is 18 residues long. Germline CDR1 SQVTM, CDR2 ANQGSEA. The rearrangement uses TRBV29-1 and TRBJ2-3; 11 nucleotides align to TRBD2. The source is a woman aged 60-75 years in good health. Specimen: blood. The CDR3 DNA is TGCAGCGTTGAAGGAATGATAGCGGGAGGGCCCTCGCCAGATACGCAGTATTTT. Protein: CSVEGMIAGGPSPDTQYF.